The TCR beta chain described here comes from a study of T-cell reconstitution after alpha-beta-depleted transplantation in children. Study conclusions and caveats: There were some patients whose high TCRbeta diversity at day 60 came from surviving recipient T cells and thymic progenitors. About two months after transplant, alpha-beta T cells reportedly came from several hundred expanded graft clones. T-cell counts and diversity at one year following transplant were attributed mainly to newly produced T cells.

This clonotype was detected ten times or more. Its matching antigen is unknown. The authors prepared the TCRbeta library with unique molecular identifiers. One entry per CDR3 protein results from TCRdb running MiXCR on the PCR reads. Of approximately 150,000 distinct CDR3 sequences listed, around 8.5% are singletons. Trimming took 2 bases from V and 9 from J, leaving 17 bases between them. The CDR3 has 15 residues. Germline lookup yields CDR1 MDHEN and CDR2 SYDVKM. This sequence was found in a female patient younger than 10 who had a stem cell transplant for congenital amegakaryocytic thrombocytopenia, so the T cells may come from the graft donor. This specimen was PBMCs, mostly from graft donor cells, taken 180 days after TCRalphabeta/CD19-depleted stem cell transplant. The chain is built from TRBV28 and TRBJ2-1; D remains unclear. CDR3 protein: CASSLRMGIRAEQFF. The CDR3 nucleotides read TGTGCCAGCAGTTTAAGGATGGGAATACGGGCTGAGCAGTTCTTC.